Sequencing of this TCR beta chain was carried out in a study of blood T cell repertoires in COVID-19. Turning to the study itself: From T cells, B-cell-depleted T cells, or PBMCs came the material, which was cDNA or gDNA.

Sequenced by immunoSEQ multiplex PCR; TCRdb stores in-frame clones only, minus some. The table records approximately 110,000 clones, roughly 84% of them present only once. Trimming took 4 bases from V and 0 from J, leaving 7 bases between them. CDR3 length: 14 residues. The V gene's germline CDR1 is LGHDT and CDR2 YNNKEL (reference sequence). The chain is built from TRBV3-1 (or the pseudogene TRBV3-2) and TRBJ1-3, with D perhaps TRBD1 (5 bases). Specimen: peripheral blood. This TCR was sampled from a middle-aged man with acute or convalescent COVID-19. The CDR3 sequence is CASSPGGSGNTIYF. The CDR3 DNA sequence: TGTGCCAGCAGCCCGGGGGGCTCTGGAAACACCATATATTTT.